These T cell receptor beta chains were read from a single sample in a study of CD8 T cells in ankylosing spondylitis. MiXCR, applied by TCRdb to the 5' RACE reads, yields one record per CDR3 protein. This table has about 330,000 distinct CDR3 sequences, around 7.6% appearing once. Sequenced: blood, either unsorted or a sorted T cell fraction (not recorded which). The receptor source for this set is a male donor with ankylosing spondylitis. The CDR3 runs from the conserved cysteine through the conserved F or W. D genes are given only for firm matches. Rows may omit the clone size; those that give it use once, few, many or a size class.

>NA|TRBJ2-1|TRBV6-4|few
TGTGCCAGCAGCCCTCAGGGACCAGCCATCTACAATGAGCAGTTCTTC
CASSPQGPAIYNEQFF
>NA|TRBJ1-5|TRBV25-1|few
TGTGCCAGCAGCGGTGACAGTTCCAATCAGCCCCAGCATTTT
CASSGDSSNQPQHF
>NA|TRBJ2-7|TRBV5-1|few
TGCGCCAGCAGCTTGCGTAGTCAGGGCTCCCACGAGCAGTACTTC
CASSLRSQGSHEQYF
>TRBD1|TRBJ2-7|TRBV7-3|few
TGTGCCAGCAGCTTAACCCGAGACAGGGCCCTTTCTTTC
CASSLTRDRALSF
>NA|TRBJ1-3|TRBV20-1|few
TGCAGTGCTAGATCGGGACGGTGGAATGGAAACACCATATATTTT
CSARSGRWNGNTIYF
>TRBD2|TRBJ2-1|TRBV28|NA
TGTGCCAGCAGTTTCGCGGGAGGGCGCAGTGAGCAGTTCTTC
CASSFAGGRSEQFF
>TRBD2|TRBJ2-7|TRBV3-1|NA
TGTGCCAGCAGCCAAGGGCCAGGACTAGCGGGAGCCTACGAGCAGTACTTC
CASSQGPGLAGAYEQYF
>TRBD1|TRBJ2-4|TRBV15|NA
TGTGCCACCAGACTGGACAGGGCGATTCTAGCCAAAAACATTCAGTACTTC
CATRLDRAILAKNIQYF
>TRBD1|TRBJ2-7|TRBV16|few
TGTGCCAGCAGCCTACAATCCGGGACAGGGGCTGAGGAGCAGTACTTC
CASSLQSGTGAEEQYF
>NA|TRBJ2-5|TRBV6-5|few
TGTGCCAGCAGTTACTCGGTCTGGCAAGAGACCCAGTACTTC
CASSYSVWQETQYF
>TRBD2|TRBJ2-1|TRBV5-6|few
TGTGCCAGCAGCCCGGGACTAGCGTTTATCTCCTACAATGAGCAGTTCTTC
CASSPGLAFISYNEQFF
>NA|TRBJ2-5|TRBV7-8|few
TGTGCCAGCAGCGAAGACAGGTTCCCCCAAGAGACCCAGTACTTC
CASSEDRFPQETQYF
>NA|TRBJ1-1|TRBV14|many
TGTGCCAGCAGCCAGGGCCCTGAAGCTTTCTTT
CASSQGPEAFF
>TRBD2|TRBJ2-1|TRBV27|many
TGTGCCAGCCAGTTTAGTGTAGGGACTAGCGGGTACAATGAGCAGTTCTTC
CASQFSVGTSGYNEQFF
>NA|TRBJ2-7|TRBV7-2|many
TGTGCCAGCAGCTTAGCCCCAGGTGCGAACTCCTACGAGCAGTACTTC
CASSLAPGANSYEQYF
>TRBD1|TRBJ1-2|TRBV6-1|NA
TGTGCCAGCAGATCGACAGGGAACTATGGCTACACCTTC
CASRSTGNYGYTF
>TRBD1|TRBJ1-2|TRBV5-1|NA
TGCGCCAGCAGCTCGGGACAGACCTATGGCTACACCTTC
CASSSGQTYGYTF
>TRBD2|TRBJ2-7|TRBV29-1|NA
TGCAGCGCCAGAACTAGCGAAAACTCCTACGAGCAGTACTTC
CSARTSENSYEQYF
>NA|TRBJ2-1|TRBV6-2/TRBV6-3|many
TGTGCCAGCATATTAGGACGTAGCTCCTACAATGAGCAGTTCTTC
CASILGRSSYNEQFF
>TRBD2|TRBJ2-1|TRBV3-1|few
TGTGCCAGCAGCCAACCAAAACTAGCGGGAGGTCGTCGTGAGCAGTTCTTC
CASSQPKLAGGRREQFF
>TRBD1|TRBJ1-5|TRBV9|many
TGTGCCAGCAGCGCCACAGGGGACAATCAGCCCCAGCATTTT
CASSATGDNQPQHF
>NA|TRBJ1-4|TRBV7-9|NA
TGTGCCAGCAGCCCGGGACACAACAATGAAAAACTGTTTTTT
CASSPGHNNEKLFF
>NA|TRBJ2-7|TRBV4-1|many
TGCGCCAGCAGCCCCAACTACCCCTACGAGCAGTACTTC
CASSPNYPYEQYF
>NA|TRBJ2-5|TRBV5-1|few
TGCGCCAGCTCCTTCCTCCCTACGGGAAGGCAAGAGACCCAGTACTTC
CASSFLPTGRQETQYF
>NA|TRBJ1-1|TRBV20-1|many
TGCAGTGCTACGTCGGGGTTAACTGAAGCTTTCTTT
CSATSGLTEAFF
>NA|TRBJ2-5|TRBV5-1|few
TGCGCCAGCAGCTTGGACCGGCAGCCAGAGACCCAGTACTTC
CASSLDRQPETQYF
>NA|TRBJ1-1|TRBV7-9|many
TGTGCCAGCAGCGGGGGGGGAGCCGGAGCTTTCTTT
CASSGGGAGAFF
>NA|TRBJ1-4|TRBV12-3/TRBV12-4|many
TGTGCCAGCAGTTTCCGGACAGCTGGAAAACTGTTTTTT
CASSFRTAGKLFF
>TRBD2|TRBJ2-1|TRBV3-1|few
TGTGCCAGCAGCCAAGGCCTAGCGGAGTCCAATGAGCAGTTCTTC
CASSQGLAESNEQFF
>TRBD2|TRBJ2-1|TRBV28|few
TGTGCCAGCAGTTTTCGGGCCGGACTAGGGAACAATGAGCAGTTCTTC
CASSFRAGLGNNEQFF
>TRBD1|TRBJ1-5|TRBV6-2/TRBV6-3|many
TGTGCCAGCAGTCCCAGCCCAGGACAGGGGTCAATTTTTAGCAATCAGCCCCAGCATTTT
CASSPSPGQGSIFSNQPQHF
>NA|TRBJ2-7|TRBV18|few
TGTGCCAGCTCACCACGGGACGGGCCCTACGAGCAGTACTTC
CASSPRDGPYEQYF
>TRBD1|TRBJ1-2|TRBV19|NA
TGTGCCAGTACCACCGGGACAGGGGCTTGGGGCTACACCTTC
CASTTGTGAWGYTF
>TRBD1|TRBJ1-2|TRBV6-2/TRBV6-3|few
TGTGCCAGCAGACCCCTCGACAGGGATCTCCATGGCTACACCTTC
CASRPLDRDLHGYTF
>TRBD2|TRBJ2-1|TRBV5-1|few
TGCGCCAGCAGCCTGGTCCGGGCTAGCGGGAGAAGTGAGCAGTTCTTC
CASSLVRASGRSEQFF
>NA|TRBJ2-7|TRBV10-3|few
TGTGCCATCAGTGAGCTTACGGGCCAGTACGAGCAGTACTTC
CAISELTGQYEQYF
>TRBD1|TRBJ2-5|TRBV12-3/TRBV12-4|few
TGTGCCAGCAGTTTGGCAGGGGGAGTTGGAGAGACCCAGTACTTC
CASSLAGGVGETQYF
>NA|TRBJ2-3|TRBV7-2|NA
TGTGCCAGCAGCTTAGCGCTGACTAGAGATACGCAGTATTTT
CASSLALTRDTQYF
>NA|TRBJ2-5|TRBV7-8|many
TGTGCCAGCAGCTTAACTGGACTTGGGGAGACCCAGTACTTC
CASSLTGLGETQYF
>NA|TRBJ2-7|TRBV7-8|many
TGTGCCAGCAGCTTAGCAGGATCTAGCGCCTTTACGTACGAGCAGTACTTC
CASSLAGSSAFTYEQYF
>NA|TRBJ2-3|TRBV6-2/TRBV6-3|many
TGTGCCAGCACCTCCCGTAGCGTCACAGATACGCAGTATTTT
CASTSRSVTDTQYF
>TRBD1|TRBJ2-7|TRBV25-1|NA
TGTGCCAGCAGTGACCCTACAGGGGGCGCATCGGGCGAGCAGTACTTC
CASSDPTGGASGEQYF
>TRBD2|TRBJ2-6|TRBV19|NA
TGTGCCACCCGACTAGCGGGAATCTCTGGGGCCAACGTCCTGACTTTC
CATRLAGISGANVLTF
>NA|TRBJ2-2|TRBV2|many
TGTGCCAGCAGTAACTCGAACACCGGGGAGCTGTTTTTT
CASSNSNTGELFF
>NA|TRBJ2-2|TRBV28|NA
TGTGCCAGCAGTTTCAGGAGCACCGGGGAGCAGTTTTTT
CASSFRSTGEQFF
>NA|TRBJ2-4|TRBV29-1|NA
TGCAGCGACCCACGACTCAAAAGGAACATTCAGTACTTC
CSDPRLKRNIQYF
>TRBD2|TRBJ2-2|TRBV6-5|many
TGTGCCAGCAGTTACGAAGCGGGAGCGGCCGGGGAGCTGTTTTTT
CASSYEAGAAGELFF
>NA|TRBJ2-5|TRBV7-3|few
TGTGCCAGCAGCTTAATAAGGCAGGCCGGCGAGACCCAGTACTTC
CASSLIRQAGETQYF
>NA|TRBJ2-7|TRBV5-1|NA
TGCGCCAGCAGCCGCGGACAGTATTCCTACGAGCAGTACTTC
CASSRGQYSYEQYF
>NA|TRBJ2-3|TRBV6-5|many
TGTGCCAGCAGTTACTCGAAATCCGCAGATACGCAGTATTTT
CASSYSKSADTQYF
>NA|TRBJ2-5|TRBV7-2|NA
TGTGCCAGCAGCTTAGATGTTTCCCAGGGAAGTCAAGAGTACTTC
CASSLDVSQGSQEYF
>NA|TRBJ2-1|TRBV27|NA
TGTGCCAGCAGTTCACGGGTGGGTGAGCAGTTCTTC
CASSSRVGEQFF
>TRBD2|TRBJ2-7|TRBV6-5|NA
TGTGCCAGCAGTTACCCCCTGGTGACTAGCGGGAGCCTACGGTACGAGCAGTACTTC
CASSYPLVTSGSLRYEQYF